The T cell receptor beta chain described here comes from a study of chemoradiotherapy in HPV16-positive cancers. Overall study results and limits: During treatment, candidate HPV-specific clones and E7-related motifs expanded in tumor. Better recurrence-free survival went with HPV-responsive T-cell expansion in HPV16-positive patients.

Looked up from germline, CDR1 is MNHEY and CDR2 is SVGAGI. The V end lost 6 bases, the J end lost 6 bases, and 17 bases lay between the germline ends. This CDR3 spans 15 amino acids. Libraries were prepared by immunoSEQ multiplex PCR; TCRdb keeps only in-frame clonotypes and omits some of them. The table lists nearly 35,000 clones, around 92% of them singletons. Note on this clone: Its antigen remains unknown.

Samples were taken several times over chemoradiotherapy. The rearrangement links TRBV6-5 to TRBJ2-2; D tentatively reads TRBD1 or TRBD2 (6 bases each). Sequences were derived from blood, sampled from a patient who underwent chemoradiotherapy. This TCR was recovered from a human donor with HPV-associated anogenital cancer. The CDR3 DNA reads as TGTGCCAGCAGGACGATGGGGGCGGGATCCGGGGAGCTGTTTTTT. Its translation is CASRTMGAGSGELFF.